The 21 T cell receptor beta chains below all came from one sample that was sequenced in a study of blood T cell repertoires in COVID-19. Profiled with immunoSEQ multiplex PCR; TCRdb holds only in-frame clones, not every one. The sample lists roughly 330,000 clones; roughly nine tenths were seen once. The sequencing input was PBMCs or T cells enriched from blood (not recorded which). Receptors originate from a woman in her 30s who had recovered from COVID-19.

This chain uses TRBV7-9 with TRBJ2-7, with D tentatively TRBD2 (5 bases). Germline V gene lookup returns CDR1 SEHNR and CDR2 FQNEAQ (reference sequence). Trimming removed 5 bases at V and 10 bases at J, with 27 bases between. This CDR3 region has 16 residues. The CDR3 region has the DNA TGTGCCAGCAGCCGCCGGGGTGGACTCTCACGTCCGAATCAGTACTTC. Translated: CASSRRGGLSRPNQYF.

The CDR3 DNA reads TGTGCCTACAGGGCGCGCAACCTGAACACTGAAGCTTTCTTT. It codes for CAYRARNLNTEAFF. The chain recombines TRBV30 with TRBJ1-1; TRBD1 is a possible D gene (6 bases). Per germline, CDR1 GTSNPN and CDR2 SVGIG (reference sequence). There are 14 residues in the CDR3. The V end was cut by 7 bases, the J end by 0 bases, with 15 bases between.

The chain employs TRBV5-1 and TRBJ1-6; 7 bases align to TRBD1. V trimming: 2 bases; J trimming: 10 bases; junction bases outside the gene matches: 6. The CDR3 totals 14 residues. Germline V gene data show CDR1 as SGHRS and CDR2 as YFSETQ. The CDR3 sequence: CASSFGTVRSPLHF. CDR3 nucleotide sequence: TGCGCCAGCAGCTTTGGGACAGTGAGATCACCCCTCCACTTT. Supplemented by reference TRBV5-1 and TRBJ1-6, the full variable domain reads KAGVTQTPRYLIKTRGQQVTLSCSPISGHRSVSWYQQTPGQGLQFLFEYFSETQRNKGNFPGRFSGRQFSNSRSEMNVSTLELGDSALYLCASSFGTVRSPLHFGNGTRLTVT.

The chain uses TRBV5-1 and TRBJ1-1, with 7 bases identical to TRBD1. The ends lost 4 bases at V and 7 bases at J; junction bases unmatched: 7. This CDR3 comprises 13 residues. Germline V lookup: CDR1 SGHRS, CDR2 YFSETQ. CDR3 DNA: TGCGCCAGCAGCGTGGACCGGGACAGTGAAGCTTTCTTT. Protein: CASSVDRDSEAFF.

The gene calls are TRBV6-2 or TRBV6-3 and TRBJ1-5; TRBD1 matches 8 bases. The CDR3 has 15 amino acids. Per the germline V gene, CDR1 is MNHEY and CDR2 is SVGEGT. J lost 4 bases, V lost 5 bases, and 7 bases had no gene match. The CDR3 DNA reads TGTGCCAGCAGTGGGGCGACAGGGGTAAATCAGCCCCAGCATTTT. Encoded protein: CASSGATGVNQPQHF.

The chain is built from TRBV18 and TRBJ2-7; no definite D call. This CDR3 contains 13 residues. Trimming stripped 3 bases from V and 3 bases from J, with 9 bases between. In germline, CDR1 is KGHSH, CDR2 LQKENI. The CDR3 nucleotides are TGTGCCAGCTCACCCCAACAAGACTACGAGCAGTACTTC. Translation: CASSPQQDYEQYF.

The chain links TRBV11-1 to TRBJ2-5; TRBD2 is a possible D gene (6 bases). V lost 0 bases and J 2 bases, leaving 10 bases between the germline ends. CDR3 length: 15 residues. Germline V CDR1 and CDR2: SGHAT, FQDESV (reference sequence). The CDR3 here is CASSLAEGRQETQYF. Here the CDR3 DNA reads TGTGCCAGCAGCTTAGCGGAGGGAAGGCAAGAGACCCAGTACTTC.

J is TRBJ1-1 and V is TRBV5-1; TRBD1 is a possible D gene (6 bases). The germline V gene encodes CDR1 SGHRS and CDR2 YFSETQ. The CDR3 spans 14 residues. V was cut by 2 bases and J by 1 base, with 9 bases left in between. The CDR3 DNA follows: TGCGCCAGCAGCTTCGAGGGACAGAACACTGAAGCTTTCTTT. Residues: CASSFEGQNTEAFF.

This CDR3 reads CSGQGEYGYTF. The DNA of the CDR3 is TGCAGCGGTCAGGGGGAGTATGGCTACACCTTC. The J gene is TRBJ1-2, the V gene TRBV29-1; 7 nucleotides align to TRBD1. Germline V gene lookup returns CDR1 SQVTM and CDR2 ANQGSEA. V was pared by 7 bases and J by 5 bases, with 4 bases of the junction left unmatched. The CDR3 totals 11 residues.

This clone turned up a few times. The chain couples TRBV7-9 to TRBJ1-2, with TRBD1 identical over 7 bases. This CDR3 comprises 15 residues. V was clipped by 5 bases and J by 1 base; unmatched bases: 7. Germline assignment: CDR1 SEHNR and CDR2 FQNEAQ (reference sequence). CDR3 nucleotides: TGTGCCAGCAGCAACCGACAGGGATTTAACTATGGCTACACCTTC. This encodes CASSNRQGFNYGYTF.

This chain links TRBV27 with TRBJ2-1; unclear D gene. Germline assignment: CDR1 MNHEY and CDR2 SMNVEV (reference sequence). CDR3 length: 16 residues. V was cut by 2 bases and J by 7 bases, with 18 bases left in between. This CDR3 reads CASSLGRRQRSNEQFF. The CDR3 nucleotides are TGTGCCAGCAGTTTAGGTCGTAGGCAGCGAAGTAATGAGCAGTTCTTC.

The V call is TRBV3-1 (or the pseudogene TRBV3-2), the J call TRBJ2-7; perhaps TRBD1 as D (6 bases). V dropped 4 bases and J dropped 5 bases, with 12 bases sitting between them. The CDR3 totals 13 residues. Germline values: CDR1 LGHDT, CDR2 YNNKEL (reference sequence). The CDR3 nucleotides are TGTGCCAGCAGCCTTAGGACAGCTAACGAGCAGTACTTC. It is translated as CASSLRTANEQYF.

This rearrangement joins TRBV30 to TRBJ2-1; 10 bases match TRBD2. From germline, CDR1 is GTSNPN and CDR2 SVGIG (reference sequence). The CDR3 runs 17 residues. The ends lost 0 bases at V and 2 bases at J; junction bases unmatched: 7. CDR3: CAWSVSALAGAYNEQFF. CDR3 in DNA: TGTGCCTGGAGTGTATCTGCTCTAGCGGGGGCCTACAATGAGCAGTTCTTC.

This chain's CDR3 is CASSVGHLSSGNTIYF. The CDR3 coding sequence is TGTGCCAGCAGTGTGGGACACCTATCGTCCGGAAACACCATATATTTT. The V gene is TRBV28, the J gene TRBJ1-3; D is perhaps TRBD1 (6 bases). Trimming removed 5 bases from V and 4 bases from J, with 18 bases in between. Germline V gene sequence: CDR1 MDHEN, CDR2 SYDVKM. The CDR3 covers 16 residues.

The genes are TRBV11-2 and TRBJ2-1; TRBD2 agrees at 9 bases. Trimming removed 5 bases from V and 10 bases from J; junction bases left unmatched: 18. Germline CDR1 is SGHAT and CDR2 is FQNNGV. The CDR3 consists of 17 residues. The CDR3 sequence: CASSKGTGGGAIGEQFF. The CDR3 bases are TGTGCCAGCAGCAAGGGGACCGGCGGGGGGGCAATCGGAGAGCAGTTCTTC.

V usage is TRBV3-1 (or the pseudogene TRBV3-2) and J usage is TRBJ2-1; D is unclear. This CDR3 spans 12 amino acids. With 0 bases removed from V and 9 bases from J, the gap between germline ends came to 6 bases. Looked up from germline, CDR1 is LGHDT and CDR2 is YNNKEL (reference sequence). The CDR3 region is CASSQDPSEQFF. The DNA of the CDR3 is TGTGCCAGCAGCCAAGACCCTTCTGAGCAGTTCTTC.

This clone was observed a handful of times. The chain's CDR3 is CASSFIGVMVTEAFF. The CDR3 DNA sequence: TGTGCCAGCAGCTTCATCGGGGTCATGGTCACTGAAGCTTTCTTT. The rearrangement links TRBV11-2 to TRBJ1-1; D unresolved. There are 15 residues in the CDR3. With 3 bases removed from V and 4 bases from J, the gap between germline ends came to 15 bases. Germline CDR1 reads SGHAT; CDR2 reads FQNNGV.

The rearrangement joins TRBV27 to TRBJ2-7; the match to TRBD2 covers 7 bases. J gave up 3 bases and V 3 bases, and 8 bases lay outside the gene matches. The CDR3 runs 15 residues. Germline-derived CDR1 and CDR2 are MNHEY and SMNVEV (reference sequence). In DNA form, the CDR3 reads TGTGCCAGCAGTTTTGTCGGGGGGATACACTACGAGCAGTACTTC. Protein: CASSFVGGIHYEQYF.

J is TRBJ1-6 and V is TRBV7-8, with TRBD1 as a possible D gene (5 bases). The CDR3 totals 14 residues. CDR1 is SGHVS and CDR2 is FQNEAQ in the germline V gene. The V end was cut by 0 bases, the J end by 9 bases, with 9 bases between. The CDR3 coding sequence is TGTGCCAGCAGCTTAGCTACAGGTGGTTCACCCCTCCACTTT. Translating it yields CASSLATGGSPLHF.

This rearrangement joins TRBV11-2 to TRBJ1-5; D is uncertain. Between the trimmed V and J ends, which lost 5 bases and 0 bases, there was a span of 5 bases. CDR3 length: 13 residues. Germline CDR1 is SGHAT and CDR2 is FQNNGV. CDR3 DNA: TGTGCCAGCAGCCGTTATAGCAATCAGCCCCAGCATTTT. Translated, it gives CASSRYSNQPQHF.

This chain connects TRBV6-5 to TRBJ1-2, with TRBD1 matching 7 bases. This CDR3 has 14 amino acids. The V and J ends lost 8 bases and 2 bases, in that order; junction bases with no gene match: 8. Germline CDR1 is MNHEY and CDR2 is SVGAGI. Here the CDR3 DNA reads TGTGCCAGCTTAAGGGACAGTACAAACTATGGCTACACCTTC. Its protein product is CASLRDSTNYGYTF.